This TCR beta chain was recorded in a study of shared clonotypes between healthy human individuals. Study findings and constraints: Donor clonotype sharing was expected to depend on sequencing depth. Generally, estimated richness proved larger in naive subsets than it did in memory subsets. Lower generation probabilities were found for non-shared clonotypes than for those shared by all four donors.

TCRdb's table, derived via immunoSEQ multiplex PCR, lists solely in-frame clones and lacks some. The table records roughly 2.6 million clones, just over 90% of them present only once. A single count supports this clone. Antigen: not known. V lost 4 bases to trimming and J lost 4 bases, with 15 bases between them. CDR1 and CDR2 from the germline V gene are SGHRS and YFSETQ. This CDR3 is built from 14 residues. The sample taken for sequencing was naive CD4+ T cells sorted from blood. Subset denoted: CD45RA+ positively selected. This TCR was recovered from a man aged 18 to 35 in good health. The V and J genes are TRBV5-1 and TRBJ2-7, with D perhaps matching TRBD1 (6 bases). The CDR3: CASSDASTGYEQYF. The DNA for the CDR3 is TGCGCCAGCAGCGATGCTTCTACAGGGTACGAGCAGTACTTC.